This TCR beta chain was found in a study of blood T cells in healthy people across ages. For the second PCR, which ran for roughly 6 to 11 cycles, a sample-barcoded 5' primer and a J-beta primer mix were used. TCRdb re-called the 5' RACE reads through MiXCR, storing one row per CDR3 protein. The data contain hundreds of thousands of distinct CDR3 sequences, under 50% of them singletons. Trimming left V 5 bases short and J 4 bases short, with 11 bases between. Germline V gene sequence: CDR1 SGHNT, CDR2 YENEEA. The CDR3 totals 14 residues. The chain joins TRBV11-3 to TRBJ2-2; a possible D gene is TRBD1 (5 bases). The specimen was blood. The TCR originated in a man aged 25-45 years in good health. Here the CDR3 reads CASSRDRGTGELFF. In nucleotides, the CDR3 is TGTGCCAGCAGCCGCGACAGAGGCACCGGGGAGCTGTTTTTT.